This entry lists 10 T cell receptor beta chains sequenced from one sample in a study of a mutant IDH1 vaccine in newly diagnosed glioma. Their cognate antigens are unknown. Using immunoSEQ multiplex PCR, the repertoire was profiled, and TCRdb retains in-frame clones only, with some absent. The table shows about 36,000 clones, with 75% to 85% occurring only once. Indicated time point: week 5, during vaccination. Doses comprised 300 ug of mutant IDH1 20-mer peptide each, plus topical imiquimod. Sample: PBMCs, taken from a glioma patient whose treatment included an IDH1 peptide vaccine. These receptors came from a man in his fifties or sixties with glioma.

The DNA of the CDR3 is TGTGCCAGCCGCTCGGGAGGGTGGCCTGAAGCTTTCTTT. It yields the protein CASRSGGWPEAFF. The rearrangement joins TRBV2 to TRBJ1-1; no reliable D call. Trimming left V 8 bases short and J 6 bases short, with 16 bases between. The CDR3 spans 13 residues. Per the germline V gene, CDR1 is SNHLY and CDR2 is FYNNEI.

This sequence joins TRBV19 and TRBJ2-1; D remains unclear. V lost 3 bases and J lost 8, with 11 bases in between. This CDR3 is built from 13 residues. Germline values: CDR1 LNHDA, CDR2 SQIVND (reference sequence). Written as DNA, the CDR3 is TGTGCCAGTAGTATTGGGTTTCTCGATGAGCAGTTCTTC. It yields the protein CASSIGFLDEQFF.

This clone was observed a single time. The chain couples TRBV15 to TRBJ2-4, with D possibly matching TRBD2 (6 bases). CDR3 length: 15 amino acids. Trimming removed 3 bases from V and 7 bases from J, with 16 bases in between. From germline, CDR1 is LNHNV and CDR2 YYDKDF (reference sequence). CDR3 coding DNA: TGTGCCACCAGCAGCCGGGACTCTCTAAGGAACATTCAGTACTTC. Protein sequence: CATSSRDSLRNIQYF. The variable domain in full, completed from reference TRBV15 and TRBJ2-4, reads DAMVIQNPRYQVTQFGKPVTLSCSQTLNHNVMYWYQQKSSQAPKLLFHYYDKDFNNEADTPDNFQSRRPNTSFCFLDIRSPGLGDTAMYLCATSSRDSLRNIQYFGAGTRLSVL.

The J gene is TRBJ2-7, the V gene TRBV5-6; no clear D. Germline CDR1 is SGHDT and CDR2 is YYEEEE. The V end was cut by 3 bases, the J end by 3 bases, with 10 bases between. The CDR3 extends over 13 amino acids. As DNA, the CDR3 is TGTGCCAGCAGCTGGGCAACGGTCTACGAGCAGTACTTC. Protein sequence: CASSWATVYEQYF.

The rearrangement links TRBV9 to TRBJ1-5; D possibly corresponds to TRBD1 (6 bases). The CDR3 runs 14 residues. V was shortened by 4 bases and J by 7 bases, with 15 bases between the two germline ends. The germline V gene encodes CDR1 SGDLS and CDR2 YYNGEE. DNA for the CDR3: TGTGCCAGCAGCTACGACAGGACCGGACAGCCCCAGCATTTT. Its protein product is CASSYDRTGQPQHF.

V is TRBV6-5 and J is TRBJ2-7; perhaps TRBD2 as D (5 bases). V gave up 2 bases and J gave up 5 bases, with 10 bases separating them. CDR1 is MNHEY and CDR2 is SVGAGI in the germline V gene. CDR3 length: 13 amino acids. CDR3 sequence (DNA): TGTGCCAGCAGTTACAGATCGGGAAACGAGCAGTACTTC. Residues: CASSYRSGNEQYF.

The chain recombines TRBV28 with TRBJ1-1; D remains ambiguous. Germline CDR1 reads MDHEN; CDR2 reads SYDVKM. The CDR3 runs 12 residues. Trimming pared 3 bases from V and 3 bases from J, leaving 5 bases between. The CDR3 spells CASSFWDTEAFF. CDR3 coding DNA: TGTGCCAGCAGTTTTTGGGACACTGAAGCTTTCTTT.

This rearrangement joins TRBV19 to TRBJ1-1; unclear D gene. Germline V gene sequence: CDR1 LNHDA, CDR2 SQIVND (reference sequence). V was pared by 3 bases and J by 0 bases, with 17 bases between. This CDR3 region has 17 residues. The CDR3: CASSIAGRGWVNTEAFF. CDR3 in DNA: TGTGCCAGTAGTATTGCGGGCCGGGGATGGGTGAACACTGAAGCTTTCTTT.

This clone was detected only a few times. This chain uses TRBV11-2 with TRBJ1-2; no firm D call. The germline gives CDR1 SGHAT, CDR2 FQNNGV. This CDR3 has 13 amino acids. V gave up 1 base and J gave up 0 bases, with 3 bases separating them. The CDR3 coding sequence is TGTGCCAGCAGCTTAGCGGCTAACTATGGCTACACCTTC. Amino acid sequence: CASSLAANYGYTF.

The J gene is TRBJ1-3, the V gene TRBV6-4, with D tentatively TRBD1 (6 bases). Trimming shortened V by 10 bases and J by 0 bases, and 16 bases separated the two germline ends. This CDR3 is 15 amino acids long. Germline lookup yields CDR1 MRHNA and CDR2 SNTAGT. The CDR3 region has the DNA TGTGCCATCGTCGAAGGGGGGAACTCTGGAAACACCATATATTTT. This encodes CAIVEGGNSGNTIYF.